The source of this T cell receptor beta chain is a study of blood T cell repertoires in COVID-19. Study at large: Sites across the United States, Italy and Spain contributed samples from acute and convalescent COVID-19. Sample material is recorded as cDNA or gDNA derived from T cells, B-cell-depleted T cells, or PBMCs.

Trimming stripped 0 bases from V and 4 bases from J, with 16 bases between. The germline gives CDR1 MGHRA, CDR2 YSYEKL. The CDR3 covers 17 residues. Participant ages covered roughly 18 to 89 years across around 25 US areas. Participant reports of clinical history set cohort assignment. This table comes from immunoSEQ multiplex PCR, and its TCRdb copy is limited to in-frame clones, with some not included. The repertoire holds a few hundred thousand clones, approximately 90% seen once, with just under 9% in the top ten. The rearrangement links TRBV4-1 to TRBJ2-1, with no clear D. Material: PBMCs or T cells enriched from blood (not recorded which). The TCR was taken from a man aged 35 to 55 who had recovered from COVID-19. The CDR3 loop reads CASSQDLSSANYNEQFF. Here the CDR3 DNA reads TGCGCCAGCAGCCAAGATTTGTCGAGCGCAAATTACAATGAGCAGTTCTTC.